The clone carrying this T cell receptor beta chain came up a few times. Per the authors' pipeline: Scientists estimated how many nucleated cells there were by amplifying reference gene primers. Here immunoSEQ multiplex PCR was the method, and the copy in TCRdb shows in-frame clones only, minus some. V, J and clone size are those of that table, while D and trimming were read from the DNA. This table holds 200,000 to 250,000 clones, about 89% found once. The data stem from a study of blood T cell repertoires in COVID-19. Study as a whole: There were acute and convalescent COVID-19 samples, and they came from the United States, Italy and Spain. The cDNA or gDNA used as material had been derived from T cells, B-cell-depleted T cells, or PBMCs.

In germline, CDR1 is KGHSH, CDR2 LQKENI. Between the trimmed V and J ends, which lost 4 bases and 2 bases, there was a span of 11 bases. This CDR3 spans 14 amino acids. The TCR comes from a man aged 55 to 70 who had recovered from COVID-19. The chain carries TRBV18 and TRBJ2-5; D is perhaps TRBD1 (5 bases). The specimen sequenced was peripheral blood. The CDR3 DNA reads TGTGCCAGCTCACACTACACAGGACAAGAGACCCAGTACTTC. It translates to CASSHYTGQETQYF.